This TCR beta chain is from a study of patients and donors after allogeneic stem cell transplantation. TCRdb re-called the RT-PCR reads with MiXCR, one entry per CDR3 protein. In the table there are hundreds of thousands of distinct CDR3 sequences, less than 15% of which are singletons. In germline, CDR1 is LGHDT, CDR2 YNNKEL (reference sequence). This CDR3 has 16 amino acids. The V end lost 0 bases, the J end lost 2 bases, and 13 bases lay between the germline ends. This clonotype was seen a handful of times. The chain links TRBV3-1 to TRBJ1-2; D not resolved. The specimen sequenced was blood, either unsorted or a sorted T cell fraction (not recorded which). The sequence was obtained from a human donor who was either an allogeneic HSCT recipient or a stem cell or donor lymphocyte infusion donor (not recorded which). It is not recorded whose cells these are; they may come from a transplant donor. As DNA, the CDR3 is TGTGCCAGCAGCCAAGATAGGTCGCGGAACAACTATGGCTACACCTTC. Translated, it gives CASSQDRSRNNYGYTF.